One and the same sample provided the 19 T cell receptor beta chains below, sequenced in a study of T cell responses to AZD1222 COVID-19 vaccine. The data were produced by immunoSEQ multiplex PCR, yet TCRdb's version contains in-frame clones alone and is incomplete. The table includes more than 150,000 clones, 94% detected once. The specimen comprised peripheral blood, sampled 28 days after the second AZD1222 dose. The receptors were sampled from an adult who received the AZD1222 COVID-19 vaccine.

J is TRBJ1-5 and V is TRBV7-2; D is undetermined. Trimming removed 0 bases from V and 1 base from J, with 4 bases in between. From germline, CDR1 is SGHTA and CDR2 FQGNSA. This CDR3 contains 14 residues. DNA for the CDR3: TGTGCCAGCAGCTTAGCCCCGAGCAATCAGCCCCAGCATTTT. As protein: CASSLAPSNQPQHF.

The CDR3, as DNA: TGTGCCAGCAGCAGGGAGACCGGGACAACTAACTATGGCTACACCTTC. Its translation is CASSRETGTTNYGYTF. The V and J genes are TRBV7-2 and TRBJ1-2; D is perhaps TRBD1 (6 bases). CDR1 is SGHTA and CDR2 is FQGNSA in the germline V gene. The V end lost 5 bases, the J end lost 0 bases, and 16 bases lay between the germline ends. The CDR3 spans 16 residues.

This clone was recorded only once. The V and J genes are TRBV6-1 and TRBJ2-1; D perhaps matches TRBD1 (5 bases). Per the germline V gene, CDR1 is MNHNS and CDR2 is SASEGT. V gave up 0 bases and J gave up 4 bases, with 13 bases separating them. The CDR3 is 16 amino acids. The CDR3 sequence: CASSEAGHYGYNEQFF. CDR3 DNA: TGTGCCAGCAGTGAAGCGGGGCATTATGGTTACAATGAGCAGTTCTTC.

V is TRBV11-2 and J is TRBJ1-1; no firm D call. CDR1 is SGHAT and CDR2 is FQNNGV in the germline V gene. The CDR3 is 14 amino acids. Trimming left V 1 base short and J 7 bases short, with 13 bases between. The CDR3 DNA reads as TGTGCCAGCAGCTTAGTTTCCAGTAACGGTGAAGCTTTCTTT. This sequence encodes CASSLVSSNGEAFF.

This clone was detected only once. The chain couples TRBV3-1 (or the pseudogene TRBV3-2) to TRBJ2-5; D not certain. Deletions cut 4 bases from V and 4 bases from J, with 4 bases between. This CDR3 is built from 11 residues. In germline, CDR1 is LGHDT, CDR2 YNNKEL (reference sequence). CDR3 residues: CASSLRETQYF. As DNA, the CDR3 is TGTGCCAGCAGCCTAAGAGAGACCCAGTACTTC.

The chain uses TRBV9 and TRBJ2-2, with 10 bases identical to TRBD2. After removal of 1 base from V and 7 bases from J, the junction contained 1 base not matched to a gene. This CDR3 has 14 residues. CDR1 is SGDLS and CDR2 is YYNGEE in the germline V gene. This CDR3 reads CASSVIAGGGELFF. The CDR3 DNA reads as TGTGCCAGCAGCGTAATAGCGGGAGGCGGGGAGCTGTTTTTT.

The rearrangement links TRBV6-1 to TRBJ1-1; D remains unclear. Germline V gene lookup returns CDR1 MNHNS and CDR2 SASEGT. Deletions cut 1 base from V and 1 base from J, with 7 bases between. This CDR3 contains 14 residues. The chain's CDR3 is CASSEVRENTEAFF. CDR3 in DNA: TGTGCCAGCAGTGAAGTCCGGGAGAACACTGAAGCTTTCTTT.

The V and J genes are TRBV19 and TRBJ1-6; D may be TRBD1 (5 bases). Germline loops: CDR1 LNHDA, CDR2 SQIVND (reference sequence). Trimming removed 6 bases at V and 7 bases at J, with 10 bases between. This CDR3 contains 13 residues. The chain's CDR3 is CASSRDFNSPLHF. Written as DNA, the CDR3 is TGTGCCAGTAGCAGGGACTTCAATTCACCCCTCCACTTT. Looking up the rest from reference TRBV19 and TRBJ1-6 gives the full variable domain: DGGITQSPKYLFRKEGQNVTLSCEQNLNHDAMYWYRQDPGQGLRLIYYSQIVNDFQKGDIAEGYSVSREKKESFPLTVTSAQKNPTAFYLCASSRDFNSPLHFGNGTRLTVT.

J is TRBJ2-3 and V is TRBV11-3; possibly TRBD1 for D (6 bases). Trimming took 5 bases from V and 1 from J, leaving 13 bases between them. Germline V gene sequence: CDR1 SGHNT, CDR2 YENEEA. The CDR3 consists of 15 residues. The CDR3 nucleotides read TGTGCCAGCAGCCCCGGGACACGACGCACAGATACGCAGTATTTT. Amino acid sequence: CASSPGTRRTDTQYF.

The rearrangement uses TRBV29-1 and TRBJ2-1; TRBD1 matches at 8 bases. The length of the CDR3 is 14 residues. Per germline, CDR1 SQVTM and CDR2 ANQGSEA. V lost 6 bases to trimming and J lost 6 bases; unmatched junction nucleotides: 10. In nucleotides, the CDR3 is TGCAGCGTCCAAGCACAGGGGGGAGGCAATGAGCAGTTCTTC. It specifies CSVQAQGGGNEQFF.

The rearrangement uses TRBV5-4 and TRBJ1-2; 9 bases line up with TRBD1. The ends lost 4 bases at V and 8 bases at J; junction bases unmatched: 9. The CDR3 is made up of 14 amino acids. CDR1 is SGHNT and CDR2 is YYREEE in the germline V gene (reference sequence). This CDR3 reads CASSPRTGAPGYTF. Written as DNA, the CDR3 is TGTGCCAGCAGCCCACGGACAGGGGCTCCGGGCTACACCTTC.

V gene TRBV4-1 combines with J gene TRBJ2-7, with a possible D match to TRBD1 (6 bases). Germline CDR1 and CDR2: MGHRA and YSYEKL. The CDR3 covers 11 residues. Trimming took off 4 bases at V and 6 bases at J, with 7 bases between the two ends. The CDR3 protein is CASSPGVEQYF. In DNA, the CDR3 is TGCGCCAGCAGCCCAGGGGTCGAGCAGTACTTC.

Here the CDR3 reads CASSSHSTGSGELFF. The CDR3 DNA sequence: TGTGCCAGCAGCTCCCACAGCACAGGGTCCGGGGAGCTGTTTTTT. This rearrangement joins TRBV7-3 to TRBJ2-2; perhaps TRBD1 as D (6 bases). This CDR3 contains 15 residues. Trimming removed 4 bases at V and 6 bases at J, with 15 bases between. Germline V gives CDR1 SGHTA, CDR2 FQGTGA.

This chain joins TRBV12-3 or TRBV12-4 and TRBJ1-1; 9 bases align to TRBD1. The ends lost 4 bases at V and 6 bases at J; junction bases unmatched: 3. This CDR3 is built from 13 residues. The CDR3 DNA reads TGTGCCAGCAGTTGGGACAGGGCCGCTGAAGCTTTCTTT. Translating it yields CASSWDRAAEAFF.

The chain uses TRBV2 and TRBJ2-7; D gene uncertain. The CDR3 totals 14 residues. Germline V gives CDR1 SNHLY, CDR2 FYNNEI. V was cut by 1 base and J by 3 bases, with 10 bases left in between. CDR3 sequence: CASSEDIAFYEQYF. The CDR3 nucleotides are TGTGCCAGCAGTGAAGACATAGCCTTCTACGAGCAGTACTTC.

The rearrangement links TRBV11-2 to TRBJ1-1; 7 nucleotides agree with TRBD1. The V segment lost 5 bases and the J segment 2 bases; nucleotides outside the gene matches: 5. The CDR3 extends over 14 amino acids. Looked up from germline, CDR1 is SGHAT and CDR2 is FQNNGV. The CDR3 DNA reads as TGTGCCAGCAGCCTCAGGGGGGTTAACACTGAAGCTTTCTTT. Residues: CASSLRGVNTEAFF.

This chain uses TRBV27 with TRBJ1-6; D uncertain. The germline V gene encodes CDR1 MNHEY and CDR2 SMNVEV (reference sequence). There are 15 residues in the CDR3. With 7 bases removed from V and 6 bases from J, the gap between germline ends came to 16 bases. In DNA, the CDR3 is TGTGCCAGCACCGCCTGGGGTTCGAGTAATTCACCCCTCCACTTT. It is translated as CASTAWGSSNSPLHF.

This chain links TRBV7-9 with TRBJ2-1; D possibly corresponds to TRBD2 (5 bases). CDR3 length equals 19 residues. V was shortened by 5 bases and J by 1 base, with 24 bases between the two germline ends. Germline CDR1 SEHNR, CDR2 FQNEAQ (reference sequence). DNA for the CDR3: TGTGCCAGCAGCCCTCGACTTACCGGGAACCCGAATTCCTACAATGAGCAGTTCTTC. Translated, it gives CASSPRLTGNPNSYNEQFF.

Notes on this clone: One end of the junction is discordant with germline, which a read error may explain. The gene calls are TRBV6-5 and TRBJ2-4; 9 nucleotides agree with TRBD1. Per germline, CDR1 MNHEY and CDR2 SVGAGI. This CDR3 comprises 13 residues. The CDR3 DNA reads as TGTGCCAGCAGTTACTCGGGGACAGGGTTGTTGGACTTC. Its protein product is CASSYSGTGLLDF.